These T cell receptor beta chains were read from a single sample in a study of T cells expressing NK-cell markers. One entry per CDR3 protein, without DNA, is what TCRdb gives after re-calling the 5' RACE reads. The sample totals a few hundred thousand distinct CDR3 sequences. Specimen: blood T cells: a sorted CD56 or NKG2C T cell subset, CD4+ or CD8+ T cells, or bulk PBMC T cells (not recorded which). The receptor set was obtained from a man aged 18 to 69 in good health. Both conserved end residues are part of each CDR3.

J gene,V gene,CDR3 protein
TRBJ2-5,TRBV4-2,CASSQDGHREETQYF
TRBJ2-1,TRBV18,CASSPLYNEQFF
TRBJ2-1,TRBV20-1,CSAGTNYNEQFF
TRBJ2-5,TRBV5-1,CASKRQVGGETQYF
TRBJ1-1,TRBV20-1,CSARNGQAARLNTEAFF
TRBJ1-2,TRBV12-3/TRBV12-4,CASSPQTGPTNYGYTF
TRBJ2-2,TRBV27,CASSLWGIDTGELFF
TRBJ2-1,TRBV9,CASSVSSGGGGLYNEQFF
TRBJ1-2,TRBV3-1,CASSRRDSHYGYTF
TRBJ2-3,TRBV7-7,CASSRDYVDTQYF
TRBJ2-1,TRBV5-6,CASSFLGSSYNEQFF
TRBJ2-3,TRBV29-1,CSVTDRGKTDTQYF
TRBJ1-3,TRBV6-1,CASSTWTGSSGNTIYF
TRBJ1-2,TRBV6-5,CASSYSTGSPIDGYTF
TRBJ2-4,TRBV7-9,CASSLVGGLAKNIQYF
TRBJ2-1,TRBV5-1,CASSLGDTAGNEQFF
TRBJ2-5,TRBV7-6,CASSYATGGLGAQYF
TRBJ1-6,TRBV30,CAWSVSQVSYSPLHF
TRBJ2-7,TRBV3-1,CASSHRGVAYEQYF
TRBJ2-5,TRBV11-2,CASSLGPGLQETQYF
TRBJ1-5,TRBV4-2,CASSQQQGPDQPQHF
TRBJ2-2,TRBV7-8,CASRGPGQNTGELFF
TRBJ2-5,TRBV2,CASSALAGGQTQSF
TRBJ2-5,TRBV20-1,CSARLGGQGETQYF
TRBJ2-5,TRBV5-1,CASSRRQGPQETQYF
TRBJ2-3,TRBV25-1,CASSDTKGPHWDTQYF
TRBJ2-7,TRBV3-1,CASSLSTGTAHRGAYEQYF
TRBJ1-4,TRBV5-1,CASSPRGSEKLFF
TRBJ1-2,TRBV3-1,CASSQQGAGTGGYTF
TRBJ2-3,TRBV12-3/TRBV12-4,CASKTGTDTQYF
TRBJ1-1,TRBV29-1,CSVEMLGRNTEAFF
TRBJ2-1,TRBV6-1,CASSGEEGSGVHNEQFF
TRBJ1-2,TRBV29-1,CSVEDPKEYYGYTF
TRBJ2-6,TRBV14,CASSQDYWTGTSGANVLTF
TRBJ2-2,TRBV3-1,CASSHLDRTNTGELFF
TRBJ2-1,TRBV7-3,CASSGSGLAGTSSYNEQFF
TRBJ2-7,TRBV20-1,CSATPHGRTGTYEQYF
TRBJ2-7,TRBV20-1,CSQSFGRSSYEQYF
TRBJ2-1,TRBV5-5,CASSPTGTSYNEQFF
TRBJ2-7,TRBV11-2,CASSYNTIYEQYF
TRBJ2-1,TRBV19,CASSMDRGVVNEQFF
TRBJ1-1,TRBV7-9,CVVGTRGFPEAFF
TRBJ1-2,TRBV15,CATSRDYTPQANYGYTF
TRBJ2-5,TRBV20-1,CSVPGQGRETQYF
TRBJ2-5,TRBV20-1,CSAKTTEGWETQYF